Sequencing of this TCR beta chain was carried out in a study of immune heterogeneity within non-small cell lung tumors (dated by TCRdb to 2016 to 2018). Turning to the overall study: By histology, several squamous cell carcinomas, around 10 non-squamous carcinomas and 1 tumor not otherwise specified were included. To examine intratumoral immune heterogeneity, the study used whole-exome sequencing, RNA-seq and TCR beta repertoire sequencing on multiple spatially distinct regions of each NSCLC tumor. Neoantigen binding to each patient's HLA alleles was predicted with netMHCpan-3.0 for mutant peptides of 8 to 11 amino acids. Transcriptome data were available for just about 40 loci from around eleven patients, whereas TCR repertoire analysis spanned roughly 55 tumor loci from 15 or so patients.

Genomic DNA extracted from bulk tumor tissue served as TCR template, with around 600 ng gDNA amplified per sample. During surgery, multiple biopsies were taken from each primary tumor and placed as far apart as possible within the tumor mass. The study cohort was described as untreated, and the patients were newly diagnosed NSCLC cases having curative surgery. The donors were approximately 14 patients with newly diagnosed non-small cell lung cancer who were having surgery with curative intent. A couple of independent pathologists reviewed the resected tumor masses. Sequencing was performed only on DNA and RNA samples of high quality. The TCR beta CDR3 region was amplified with a multiplex PCR system, in which a first round of 9 to 11 cycles was run using 32 V-gene forward and 13 J-gene reverse primers. The first PCR round was done with a QIAGEN Multiplex PCR Kit, and the primer sequences were filed in Chinese patent CN105087789A. Illumina universal primers were added in a second PCR round performed with the Phusion High-Fidelity PCR Kit. The TCR libraries underwent paired-end sequencing with a read length of 151 bp on the Illumina HiSeq X Ten platform. In the original analysis: Cutadapt removed reads without multiplex PCR primers, PEAR merged read pairs, and MiXCR with default settings called CDR3 regions. Shannon entropy measured repertoire diversity, while clonality was calculated as one minus the Shannon entropy divided by the ln of the count of productive unique sequences. Clonotypes at a frequency of at least 0.5% were defined as dominant or high-frequency T-cell clones. Using fastp at Q25 and MiXCR, TCRdb reprocessed the public reads and kept productive beta chains. Rows matching on CDR3 protein sequence are summarized as one entry with the most common DNA and genes. TCRdb, rather than the study authors, made the V and J calls. In all, the sample holds around 16,000 distinct CDR3 sequences, and 25% to 35% of those were seen once. Around 4% of the sample goes to the ten largest clones.

Relative to germline, V is missing 5 bases and J is missing 7 bases, with 6 bases of the junction outside any gene match. Counted from cysteine to phenylalanine, this CDR3 has 13 amino acids. Only CDR3 DNA is held: 39 bases, read in frame from base 1. Per the germline V gene (reference sequence), GTSNPN is the CDR1 and SVGIG is the CDR2. This clonotype was observed at least ten times. Its antigen has not been determined. No base quality values were provided; no much bigger clone lies one nucleotide off. Study-level results and caveats: A statistically significant but moderate positive correlation (R about 0.34) was observed between local T-cell repertoire clonality and local tumor mutational burden. Individual patients mostly had different high-frequency TCR beta clonotypes. Within a patient, identical dominant CDR3B clonotypes were found to recur across loci, yet unique high-frequency clones were also harbored in different tumor locations.

This TCR came from a man in his forties or fifties with non-small cell lung cancer. Recombination linked TRBV30 to TRBJ2-2, and 8 bases in between align with TRBD1. Sequencing was done on a sample of lung tumor tissue. The CDR3 amino acid sequence is: CAWWQGAVGELFF. At the DNA level, the sequence is TGTGCCTGGTGGCAGGGGGCGGTCGGGGAGCTGTTTTTT.